A selection of T cell receptor beta chains follows, all from one sample in a study of beta chain features in type 1 diabetes. Measured with immunoSEQ multiplex PCR; TCRdb has only the in-frame clones, and not every one. The profile shows around 310,000 clones, about 14% of them singletons. Input material: naive CD4+ T cells from blood. These receptors originate from a woman younger than 35 with type 1 diabetes. Both conserved end residues are part of each CDR3. Each record gives: clone size, V gene, J gene, D gene, CDR3 DNA, CDR3 protein. The D gene is left open where the match is weak. Some rows have no size entry. The others give once, few or many, or a class for an expanded clone.

>-|TRBV20-1|TRBJ1-1|TRBD1
TGCAGTGCTAGTATAGGACAGGGGGTTTTCTTT
CSASIGQGVFF
>few|TRBV5-4|TRBJ1-1|-
TGTGCCAGCAGCTCCGGGGGGGAGACTGAAGCTTTCTTT
CASSSGGETEAFF
>-|TRBV6-6|TRBJ2-1|-
TGTGCCAGCAGCGGCGCGCTAGAGGAGTTCTTC
CASSGALEEFF
>-|TRBV7-2|TRBJ2-7|TRBD2
TGTGCCAGCAGCCCAAGGACTAGCTTGGGGGGCGAGCAGTACTTC
CASSPRTSLGGEQYF
>-|TRBV7-9|TRBJ2-1|-
TGTGCCAGCAGCTTAAGGGATGGGAGAGAACTGTTCTTC
CASSLRDGRELFF
>-|TRBV19|TRBJ2-1|-
TGTGCCAGTAGTAGCGGTATCGGCAATGAGCAGTTCTTC
CASSSGIGNEQFF
>-|TRBV29-1|TRBJ1-4|TRBD1
TGCAGCGGCCAGACAGGGGATGAAAAACTGTTTTTT
CSGQTGDEKLFF
>few|TRBV11-3|TRBJ2-3|-
TGTGCCAGCAGCCCTTCGGAGTGGGATACGCAGTATTTT
CASSPSEWDTQYF
>-|TRBV28|TRBJ1-2|-
TGTGCCAGCAGGTCTGCGGGGGACGGACGGGGAAGTTACACCTTC
CASRSAGDGRGSYTF
>few|TRBV18|TRBJ1-2|-
TGTGCCAGCTCACCACCCGGCAGGGATGGCTACACCTTC
CASSPPGRDGYTF
>few|TRBV19|TRBJ2-5|-
TGTGCCAGTAGTATGTCACTGAGCCAAGAGACCCAGTACTTC
CASSMSLSQETQYF
>-|TRBV10-3|TRBJ2-6|TRBD1
TGTGCCATCAGTAAGGGGGCAAATACTGGGGCCAACGTCCTGACTTTC
CAISKGANTGANVLTF
>few|TRBV18|TRBJ1-2|TRBD1
TGTGCCAGCTCCCAGGAGGACAGGGGGCCCAGCTATGGCTACACCTTC
CASSQEDRGPSYGYTF
>few|TRBV7-2|TRBJ2-3|TRBD2
TGTGCCAGCAGCTTGACTAGCGCCACAGATACGCAGTATTTT
CASSLTSATDTQYF
>-|TRBV5-4|TRBJ2-5|TRBD1
TGTGCCAGCAGCCGGGGACAGTCCCAAGAGACCCAGTACTTC
CASSRGQSQETQYF
>few|TRBV6-6|TRBJ1-2|TRBD1
TGTGCCAGCAGGACCGGGACAGGGGCTAACTATGGCTACACCTTC
CASRTGTGANYGYTF
>-|TRBV6-6|TRBJ2-3|-
TGTGCCAGCAGTTACACATACAGGGACGGTACGCAGTATTTT
CASSYTYRDGTQYF
>-|TRBV15|TRBJ2-1|-
TGTGCCACCGGGGCGGGATGGGGCAATGAGCAGTTCTTC
CATGAGWGNEQFF
>few|TRBV10-3|TRBJ1-1|TRBD1
TGTGCCATCAGTAAAGACAGGGAGAACACTGAAGCTTTCTTT
CAISKDRENTEAFF
>-|TRBV30|TRBJ2-7|-
TGTGCCTGGAGTGTCGGGGGAAACTCCTACGAGCAGTACTTC
CAWSVGGNSYEQYF